The T cell receptor beta chain described here comes from a study of T cells after yellow fever vaccination. Study as a whole: Fractions of limited cellularity were prepared by means of SMART-Seq v4 Ultra Low Input. Whole-study findings and limits: Subsequent booster samples again held most clones from primary vaccination (96% CD4, roughly 91% CD8). Although the secondary response was weaker, it peaked faster, at day 5 versus 15.

The TCR cDNA carried a universal primer site and UMIs from 5'RACE template switching. Each CDR3 protein gets one entry after TCRdb re-called the 5' RACE reads with MiXCR. The sample lists hundreds of thousands of distinct CDR3 sequences, 9% to 15% occurring once. Germline V gives CDR1 SGHRS, CDR2 YFSETQ. The ends lost 6 bases at V and 0 bases at J; junction bases unmatched: 3. CDR3 length equals 13 residues. A word on this clonotype: No antigen is known for it.

This chain links TRBV5-1 with TRBJ2-7, with TRBD2 matching 7 bases. The source was PBMCs, collected on the day of the yellow fever booster vaccination. The clonotype originates from a man aged 30 to 39 who received the YFV17D yellow fever vaccine. In DNA, the CDR3 is TGCGCCAGCACGCGGGAGAGCTCCTACGAGCAGTACTTC. Translated, it gives CASTRESSYEQYF. Combining the CDR3 with reference TRBV5-1 and TRBJ2-7 gives the whole variable domain KAGVTQTPRYLIKTRGQQVTLSCSPISGHRSVSWYQQTPGQGLQFLFEYFSETQRNKGNFPGRFSGRQFSNSRSEMNVSTLELGDSALYLCASTRESSYEQYFGPGTRLTVT.